This TCR beta chain was profiled in a study of metastatic and nonmetastatic thyroid tumors. Study-wide context: Comparative analysis of repertoires was undertaken across blood and tumor or nodule tissue obtained from malignant and benign thyroid patients.

Germline V gene data show CDR1 as MDHEN and CDR2 as SYDVKM. Trimming pared 1 base from V and 4 bases from J, leaving 18 bases between. The CDR3 is 17 amino acids. Study-wide points: It was reported that TCR beta diversity was significantly higher in malignant thyroid tumors than benign nodules, in blood and tumor.

Authors' data handling: Clinicopathological groups of papillary thyroid cancer showed CDR3 differences that were used to build a distant-metastasis classifier. MiXCR reprocessed the PCR reads for TCRdb. TCRdb's processing, not the study's, gives the V and J calls here. The data contain tens of thousands of clones, about 16% of them singletons. This clone was detected ten times or more. As yet, its antigen is unknown. Thyroid surgery was performed in patients who had received no treatment beforehand. The chain combines TRBV28 with TRBJ2-3; D perhaps matches TRBD1 (5 bases). The sequenced material came from blood. This receptor was obtained from a male donor with papillary thyroid cancer or a benign thyroid nodule (not recorded which). Some clones in this sample may be carry-over from other donors' samples. The CDR3 reads CASSLFGQGAVADTQYF. CDR3 nucleotide sequence: TGTGCCAGCAGTTTATTCGGACAAGGGGCAGTTGCAGATACGCAGTATTTT.